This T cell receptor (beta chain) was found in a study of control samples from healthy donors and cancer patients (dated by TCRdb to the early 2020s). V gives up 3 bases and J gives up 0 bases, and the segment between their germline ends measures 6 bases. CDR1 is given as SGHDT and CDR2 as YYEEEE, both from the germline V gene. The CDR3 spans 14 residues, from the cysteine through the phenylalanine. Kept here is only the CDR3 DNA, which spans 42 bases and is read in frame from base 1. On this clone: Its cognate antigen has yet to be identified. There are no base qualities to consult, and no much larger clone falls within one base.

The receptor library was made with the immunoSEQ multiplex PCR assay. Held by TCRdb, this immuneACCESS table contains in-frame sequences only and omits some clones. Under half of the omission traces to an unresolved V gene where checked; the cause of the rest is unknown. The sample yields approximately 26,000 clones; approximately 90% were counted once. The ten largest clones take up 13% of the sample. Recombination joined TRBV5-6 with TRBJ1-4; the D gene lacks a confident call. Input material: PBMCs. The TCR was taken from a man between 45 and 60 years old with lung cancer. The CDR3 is CASSSDTTNEKLFF. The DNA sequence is TGTGCCAGCAGCTCAGATACAACTAATGAAAAACTGTTTTTT.